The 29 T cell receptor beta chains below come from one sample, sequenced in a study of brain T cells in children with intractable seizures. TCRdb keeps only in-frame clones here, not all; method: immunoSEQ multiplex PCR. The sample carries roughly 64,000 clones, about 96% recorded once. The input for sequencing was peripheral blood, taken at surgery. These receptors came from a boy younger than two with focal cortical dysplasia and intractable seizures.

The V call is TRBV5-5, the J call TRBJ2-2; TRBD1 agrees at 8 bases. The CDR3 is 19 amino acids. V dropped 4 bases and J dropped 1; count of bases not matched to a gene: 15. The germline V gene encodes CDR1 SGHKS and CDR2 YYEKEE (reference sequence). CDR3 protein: CASSIPRQGRPMNTGELFF. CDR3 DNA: TGTGCCAGCAGCATCCCGCGACAGGGGAGGCCTATGAACACCGGGGAGCTGTTTTTT.

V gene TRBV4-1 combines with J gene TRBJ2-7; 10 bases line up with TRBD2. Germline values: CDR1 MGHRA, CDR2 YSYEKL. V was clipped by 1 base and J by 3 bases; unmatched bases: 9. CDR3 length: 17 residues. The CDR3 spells CASSQAIGLAAIYEQYF. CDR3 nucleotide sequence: TGCGCCAGCAGCCAAGCAATCGGACTAGCGGCAATCTACGAGCAGTACTTC.

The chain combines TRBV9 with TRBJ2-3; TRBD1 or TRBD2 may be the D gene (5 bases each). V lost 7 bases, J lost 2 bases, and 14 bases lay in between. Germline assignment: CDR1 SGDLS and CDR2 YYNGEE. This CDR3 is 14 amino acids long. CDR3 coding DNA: TGTGCCAGCGCAAGGGACGGATACACAGATACGCAGTATTTT. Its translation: CASARDGYTDTQYF. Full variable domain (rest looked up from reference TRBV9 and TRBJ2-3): DSGVTQTPKHLITATGQRVTLRCSPRSGDLSVYWYQQSLDQGLQFLIQYYNGEERAKGNILERFSAQQFPDLHSELNLSSLELGDSALYFCASARDGYTDTQYFGPGTRLTVL.

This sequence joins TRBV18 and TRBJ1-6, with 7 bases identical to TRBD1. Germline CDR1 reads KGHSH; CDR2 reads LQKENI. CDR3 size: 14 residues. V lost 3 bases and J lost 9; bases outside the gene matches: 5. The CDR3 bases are TGTGCCAGCTCACCCGACAGGGTAACTTCACCCCTCCACTTT. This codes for CASSPDRVTSPLHF.

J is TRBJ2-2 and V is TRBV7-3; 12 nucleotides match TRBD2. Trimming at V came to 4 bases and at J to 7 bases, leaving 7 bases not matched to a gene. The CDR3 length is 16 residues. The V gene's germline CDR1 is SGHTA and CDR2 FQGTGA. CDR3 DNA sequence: TGTGCCAGCAGCTCAACTAGCGGGAGGAGTGGCGGGGAGCTGTTTTTT. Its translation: CASSSTSGRSGGELFF. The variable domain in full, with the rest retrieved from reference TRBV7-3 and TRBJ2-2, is GAGVSQTPSNKVTEKGKYVELRCDPISGHTALYWYRQSLGQGPEFLIYFQGTGAADDSGLPNDRFFAVRPEGSVSTLKIQRTERGDSAVYLCASSSTSGRSGGELFFGEGSRLTVL.

CDR3 in DNA: TGTGCCAGCAGCCACCAGGGGGCTGAGCAGTTCTTC. It encodes CASSHQGAEQFF. The V call is TRBV4-2, the J call TRBJ2-1, with TRBD1 matching over 8 bases. Germline CDR1 LGHNA, CDR2 YNFKEQ. The J segment lost 9 bases and the V segment lost 3 bases, leaving 1 base of the junction unmatched. The CDR3 extends over 12 amino acids.

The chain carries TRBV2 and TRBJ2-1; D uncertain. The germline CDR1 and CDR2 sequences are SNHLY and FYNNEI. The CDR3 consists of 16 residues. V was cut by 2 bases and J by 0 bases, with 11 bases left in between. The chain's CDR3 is CASSEYASSSYNEQFF. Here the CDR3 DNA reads TGTGCCAGCAGTGAATATGCAAGTAGCTCCTACAATGAGCAGTTCTTC.

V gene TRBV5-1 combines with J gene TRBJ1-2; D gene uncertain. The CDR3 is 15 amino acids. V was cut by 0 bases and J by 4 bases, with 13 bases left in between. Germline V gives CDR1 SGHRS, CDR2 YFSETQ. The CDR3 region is CASSLEPPDGYGYTF. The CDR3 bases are TGCGCCAGCAGCTTGGAACCCCCCGACGGCTATGGCTACACCTTC.

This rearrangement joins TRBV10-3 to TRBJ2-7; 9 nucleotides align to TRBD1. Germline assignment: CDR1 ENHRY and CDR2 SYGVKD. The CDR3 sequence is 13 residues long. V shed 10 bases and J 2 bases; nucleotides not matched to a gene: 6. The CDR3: CARWTGEPYEQYF. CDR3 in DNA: TGTGCCAGGTGGACAGGGGAGCCCTACGAGCAGTACTTC.

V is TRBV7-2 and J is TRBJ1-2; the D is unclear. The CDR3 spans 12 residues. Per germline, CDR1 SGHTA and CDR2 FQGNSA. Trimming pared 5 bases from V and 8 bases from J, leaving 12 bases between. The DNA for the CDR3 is TGTGCCAGCAGCCTAGGTTGGGTGGGCTACACCTTC. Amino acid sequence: CASSLGWVGYTF.

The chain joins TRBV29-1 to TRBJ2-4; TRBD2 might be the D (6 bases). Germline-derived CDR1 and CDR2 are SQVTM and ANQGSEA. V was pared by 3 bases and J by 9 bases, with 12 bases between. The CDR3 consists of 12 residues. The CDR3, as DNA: TGCAGCGTTGATTCTGTGGGGGGCATTCAGTACTTC. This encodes CSVDSVGGIQYF.

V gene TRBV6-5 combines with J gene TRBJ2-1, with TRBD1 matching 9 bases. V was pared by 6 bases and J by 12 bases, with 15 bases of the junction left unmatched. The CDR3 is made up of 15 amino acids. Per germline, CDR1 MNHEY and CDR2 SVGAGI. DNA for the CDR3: TGTGCCAGCAGACCTGGGGACAGGGCTCAGGTAGGGCAGTTCTTC. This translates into CASRPGDRAQVGQFF.

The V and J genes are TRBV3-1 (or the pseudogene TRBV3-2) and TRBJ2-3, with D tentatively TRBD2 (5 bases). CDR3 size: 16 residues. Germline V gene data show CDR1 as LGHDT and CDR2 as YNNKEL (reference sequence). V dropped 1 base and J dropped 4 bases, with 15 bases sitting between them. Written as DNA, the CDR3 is TGTGCCAGCAGCCAAGCAAGTCTAGCTTGGTCAGATACGCAGTATTTT. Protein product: CASSQASLAWSDTQYF.

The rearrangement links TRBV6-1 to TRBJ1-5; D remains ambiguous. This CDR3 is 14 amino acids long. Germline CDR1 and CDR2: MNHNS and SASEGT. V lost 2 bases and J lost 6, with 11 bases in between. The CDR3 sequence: CASSERSSGQPQHF. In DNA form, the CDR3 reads TGTGCCAGCAGTGAACGTTCCAGCGGTCAGCCCCAGCATTTT.

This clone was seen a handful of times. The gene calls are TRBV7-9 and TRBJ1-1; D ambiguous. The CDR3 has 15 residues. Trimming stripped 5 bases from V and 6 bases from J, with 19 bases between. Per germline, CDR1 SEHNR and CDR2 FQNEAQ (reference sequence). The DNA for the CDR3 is TGTGCCAGCAGCAGCCATAGTCGTGTGTACGCTGAAGCTTTCTTT. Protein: CASSSHSRVYAEAFF.

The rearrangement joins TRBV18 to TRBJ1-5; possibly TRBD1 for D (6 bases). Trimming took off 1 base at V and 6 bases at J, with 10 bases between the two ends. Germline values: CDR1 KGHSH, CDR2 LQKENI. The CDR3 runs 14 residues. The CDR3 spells CASSPRGAGQPQHF. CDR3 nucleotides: TGTGCCAGCTCACCACGGGGGGCCGGTCAGCCCCAGCATTTT.

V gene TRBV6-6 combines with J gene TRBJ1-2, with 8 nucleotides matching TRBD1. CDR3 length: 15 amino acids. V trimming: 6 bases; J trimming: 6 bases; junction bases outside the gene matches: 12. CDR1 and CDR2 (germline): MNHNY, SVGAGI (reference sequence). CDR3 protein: CASSLTGQGTDGYTF. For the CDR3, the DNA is TGTGCCAGCAGCCTAACCGGACAGGGAACGGATGGCTACACCTTC.

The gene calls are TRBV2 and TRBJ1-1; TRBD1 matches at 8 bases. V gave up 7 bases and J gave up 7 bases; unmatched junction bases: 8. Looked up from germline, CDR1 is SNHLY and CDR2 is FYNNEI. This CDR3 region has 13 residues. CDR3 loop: CASTWTGQLEAFF. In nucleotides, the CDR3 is TGTGCCAGCACCTGGACAGGGCAGCTTGAAGCTTTCTTT.

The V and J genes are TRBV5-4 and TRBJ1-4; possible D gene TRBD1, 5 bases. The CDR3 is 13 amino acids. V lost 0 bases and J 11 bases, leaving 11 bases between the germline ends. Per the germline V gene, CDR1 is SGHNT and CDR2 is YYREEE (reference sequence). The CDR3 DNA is TGTGCCAGCAGCTTGGACAGGTTTGATAAACTGTTTTTT. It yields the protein CASSLDRFDKLFF.

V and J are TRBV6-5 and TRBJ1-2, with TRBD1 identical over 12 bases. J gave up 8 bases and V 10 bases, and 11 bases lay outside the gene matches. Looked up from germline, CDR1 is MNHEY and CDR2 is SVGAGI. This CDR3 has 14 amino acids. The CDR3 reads CATTGTGGWGGYTF. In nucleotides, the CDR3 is TGTGCCACCACCGGGACAGGGGGCTGGGGGGGCTACACCTTC.

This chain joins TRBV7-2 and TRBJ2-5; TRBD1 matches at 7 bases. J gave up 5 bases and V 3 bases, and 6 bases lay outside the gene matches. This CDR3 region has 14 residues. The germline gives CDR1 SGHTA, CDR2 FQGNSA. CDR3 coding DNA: TGTGCCAGCAGCTTTAGAGGGGGCCCGGAGACCCAGTACTTC. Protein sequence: CASSFRGGPETQYF.

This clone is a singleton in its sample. CDR3 DNA sequence: TGTGCCAGCAGCCCCCCGGACCGCACAGATACGCAGTATTTT. This codes for CASSPPDRTDTQYF. The chain has TRBV7-2 and TRBJ2-3; no clear D gene. Germline CDR1 SGHTA, CDR2 FQGNSA. V lost 5 bases and J 1 base, leaving 10 bases between the germline ends. CDR3 length: 14 residues.

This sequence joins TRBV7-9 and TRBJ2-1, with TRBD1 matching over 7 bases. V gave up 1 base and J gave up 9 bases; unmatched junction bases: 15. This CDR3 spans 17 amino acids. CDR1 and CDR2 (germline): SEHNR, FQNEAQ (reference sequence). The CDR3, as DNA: TGTGCCAGCAGCTTAGTAAACCGGGACAGCGCCTTTGGTGAGCAGTTCTTC. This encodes CASSLVNRDSAFGEQFF.

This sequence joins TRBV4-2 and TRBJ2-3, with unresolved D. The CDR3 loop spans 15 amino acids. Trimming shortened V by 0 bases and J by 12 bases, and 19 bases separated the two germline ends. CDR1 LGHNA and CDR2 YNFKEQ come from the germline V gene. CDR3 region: CASSQEFYRSHEQYF. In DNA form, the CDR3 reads TGTGCCAGCAGCCAAGAGTTCTACCGGAGTCACGAACAGTATTTT.

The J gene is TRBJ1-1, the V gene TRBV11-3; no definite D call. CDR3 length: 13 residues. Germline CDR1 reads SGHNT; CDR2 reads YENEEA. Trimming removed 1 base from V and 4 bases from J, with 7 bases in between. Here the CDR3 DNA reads TGTGCCAGCAGCTTAGCGCCGAGCACTGAAGCTTTCTTT. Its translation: CASSLAPSTEAFF.

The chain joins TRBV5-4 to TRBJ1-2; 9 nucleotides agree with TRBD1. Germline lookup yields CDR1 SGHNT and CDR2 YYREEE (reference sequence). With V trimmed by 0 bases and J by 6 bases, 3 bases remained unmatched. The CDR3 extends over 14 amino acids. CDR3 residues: CASSLGDRANGYTF. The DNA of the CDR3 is TGTGCCAGCAGCTTGGGGGACAGGGCGAATGGCTACACCTTC.

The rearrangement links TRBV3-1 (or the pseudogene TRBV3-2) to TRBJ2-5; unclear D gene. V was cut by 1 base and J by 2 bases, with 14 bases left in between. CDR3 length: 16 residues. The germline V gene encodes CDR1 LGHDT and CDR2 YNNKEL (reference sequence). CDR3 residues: CASSQGSSSSQETQYF. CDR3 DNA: TGTGCCAGCAGCCAAGGGTCGTCAAGCTCACAAGAGACCCAGTACTTC.

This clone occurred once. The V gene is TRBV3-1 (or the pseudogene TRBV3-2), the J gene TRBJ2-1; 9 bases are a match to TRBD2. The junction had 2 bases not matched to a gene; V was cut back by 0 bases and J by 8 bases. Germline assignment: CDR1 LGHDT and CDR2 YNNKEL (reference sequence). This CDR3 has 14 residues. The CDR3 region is CASSQEAGGHEQFF. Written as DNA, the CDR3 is TGTGCCAGCAGCCAAGAAGCGGGAGGCCATGAGCAGTTCTTC.

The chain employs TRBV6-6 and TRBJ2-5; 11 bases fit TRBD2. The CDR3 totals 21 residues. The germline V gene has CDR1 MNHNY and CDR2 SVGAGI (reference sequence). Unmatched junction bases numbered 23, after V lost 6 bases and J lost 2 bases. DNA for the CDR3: TGTGCCAGCAGCCGTCAAACAGCCCAGCTGCTAGCGGGAGGCCCTCAAGAGACCCAGTACTTC. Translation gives CASSRQTAQLLAGGPQETQYF.